These 7 T cell receptor beta chains were all obtained from the same sample, sequenced in a study of T cells in tumors after PD-1 blockade. TCRdb's table, derived via immunoSEQ multiplex PCR, lists solely in-frame clones and lacks some. The top ten hold about 16% of the sample, which has roughly 12,000 clones, roughly two thirds seen once. The source was tumor tissue, collected before anti-PD-1 treatment. The source of these receptors is a human donor with basal cell carcinoma.

This sequence joins TRBV7-2 and TRBJ1-2, with a tentative D call TRBD1 (6 bases). This CDR3 contains 14 residues. Germline CDR1 is SGHTA and CDR2 is FQGNSA. Trimming shortened V by 0 bases and J by 4 bases, and 9 bases separated the two germline ends. CDR3 in amino acids: CASSLAGATYGYTF. CDR3 bases: TGTGCCAGCAGCTTAGCGGGGGCCACCTATGGCTACACCTTC.

This clone has a single count. The chain has TRBV12-3 or TRBV12-4 and TRBJ1-1; D is ambiguous. There are 12 residues in the CDR3. The germline V and J ends were trimmed by 2 bases and 4 bases, with 5 bases remaining between them. The CDR3 DNA reads TGTGCCAGCAGTTTATATACCACTGAAGCTTTCTTT. Protein product: CASSLYTTEAFF.

Comment on this clone: One end of the junction is discordant with germline, which a read error may explain. The chain couples TRBV24-1 to TRBJ2-1, with D possibly matching TRBD2 (6 bases). The CDR3 covers 14 residues. Germline assignment: CDR1 KGHDR and CDR2 SFDVKD. For the CDR3, the DNA is TGTGCCGCCAGTCGGGGGAAGGTGGGCAATGAGCAGTTCTTC. Translation: CAASRGKVGNEQFF.

The chain recombines TRBV3-1 (or the pseudogene TRBV3-2) with TRBJ2-7; TRBD1 is a possible D gene (5 bases). The germline CDR1 and CDR2 sequences are LGHDT and YNNKEL (reference sequence). Trimming removed 6 bases from V and 3 bases from J, with 9 bases in between. There are 12 residues in the CDR3. CDR3: CASRPRDYEQYF. CDR3 DNA: TGTGCCAGCAGACCCAGGGACTACGAGCAGTACTTC.

This rearrangement joins TRBV4-1 to TRBJ2-1; tentative D call: TRBD2 (6 bases). Trimming pared 6 bases from V and 1 base from J, leaving 10 bases between. Germline CDR1 MGHRA, CDR2 YSYEKL. The CDR3 is 14 amino acids. CDR3 residues: CASRRLESYNEQFF. CDR3 DNA: TGCGCCAGCAGACGACTAGAATCCTACAATGAGCAGTTCTTC.

V is TRBV2 and J is TRBJ2-7, with TRBD1 identical over 10 bases. The CDR3 extends over 14 amino acids. J lost 5 bases, V lost 6 bases, and 7 bases had no gene match. Looked up from germline, CDR1 is SNHLY and CDR2 is FYNNEI. The CDR3 region has the DNA TGTGCCAGCAGGGAGACAGGGGGCGGGAACGAGCAGTACTTC. Amino acids: CASRETGGGNEQYF.

The chain links TRBV7-9 to TRBJ1-1; D might be TRBD1 (5 bases). Trimming shortened V by 4 bases and J by 2 bases, and 8 bases separated the two germline ends. This CDR3 has 13 residues. Per the germline V gene, CDR1 is SEHNR and CDR2 is FQNEAQ (reference sequence). CDR3: CASSWDGNTEAFF. The CDR3 DNA reads as TGTGCCAGCAGCTGGGACGGTAACACTGAAGCTTTCTTT.